This entry features one T cell receptor (beta chain) sequence. Assay used: immunoSEQ multiplex PCR; TCRdb lists only in-frame clones, some missing. The table records about 68,000 clones, roughly 83% of them present only once. There are 15 residues in the CDR3. The V end was cut by 8 bases, the J end by 0 bases, with 16 bases between. Germline V gene lookup returns CDR1 SNHLY and CDR2 FYNNEI. The data were taken from a study of blood T cell repertoires in COVID-19. Sample: peripheral blood. V usage is TRBV2 and J usage is TRBJ1-1; D gene ambiguous. The TCR sequence derives from a man aged 45-65 years with active COVID-19. DNA for the CDR3: TGTGCCAGCCTATTTCGGGAAAGGTTGAACACTGAAGCTTTCTTT. Amino acid sequence: CASLFRERLNTEAFF.